These 17 T cell receptor beta chains were all obtained from the same sample, sequenced in a study of cytomegalovirus exposure and HLA in healthy donors. The study ran its PCR with 60 Vbeta and 13 Jbeta primers. Repertoires were generated with immunoSEQ multiplex PCR, while TCRdb's copy carries only in-frame clones and drops some. The data contain 130,000 or so clones, 60% to 85% of them singletons. The sequenced material came from PBMCs. The receptors derive from a woman under 30 in good health and CMV-seronegative.

The chain combines TRBV6-5 with TRBJ2-2; D unclear. V dropped 4 bases and J dropped 4 bases, with 4 bases sitting between them. Germline V CDR1 and CDR2: MNHEY, SVGAGI. This CDR3 comprises 12 residues. CDR3 sequence (DNA): TGTGCCAGCAGTTCCGTCACCGGGGAGCTGTTTTTT. Its protein product is CASSSVTGELFF.

This clone was recorded once. V is TRBV19 and J is TRBJ1-1, with D tentatively TRBD1 (6 bases). Trimming took 7 bases from V and 3 from J, leaving 21 bases between them. Germline V gene lookup returns CDR1 LNHDA and CDR2 SQIVND (reference sequence). This CDR3 region has 16 residues. In nucleotides, the CDR3 is TGTGCCAGTAAAAACACCAGGGGACCGGCGTACACTGAAGCTTTCTTT. Protein product: CASKNTRGPAYTEAFF.

The chain uses TRBV9 and TRBJ2-2; 13 nucleotides agree with TRBD2. This CDR3 has 19 amino acids. Trimming removed 3 bases from V and 5 bases from J; junction bases left unmatched: 13. Germline V gives CDR1 SGDLS, CDR2 YYNGEE. The CDR3 DNA is TGTGCCAGCAGCGCCCACGGGGGACTAGCGGGACTCGGGACCGGGGAGCTGTTTTTT. Protein sequence: CASSAHGGLAGLGTGELFF.

The chain joins TRBV5-4 to TRBJ2-2, with 14 nucleotides matching TRBD2. With V trimmed by 4 bases and J by 8 bases, 4 bases remained unmatched. Looked up from germline, CDR1 is SGHNT and CDR2 is YYREEE (reference sequence). The CDR3 sequence is 15 residues long. CDR3 protein: CASSLGLAGVGELFF. The CDR3 DNA follows: TGTGCCAGCAGCCTGGGACTAGCGGGAGTAGGGGAGCTGTTTTTT.

The chain has TRBV30 and TRBJ1-5; 8 nucleotides agree with TRBD1. With 1 base clipped from V and 11 bases from J, the junction kept 13 bases outside the gene matches. Germline V gives CDR1 GTSNPN, CDR2 SVGIG (reference sequence). CDR3 length equals 15 residues. The CDR3 coding sequence is TGTGCCTGGAGTGCGGCAGGGGGCCCCGCCGGGGCCCAGCATTTT. It yields the protein CAWSAAGGPAGAQHF. Complete variable domain (other parts from reference TRBV30 and TRBJ1-5): SQTIHQWPATLVQPVGSPLSLECTVEGTSNPNLYWYRQAAGRGLQLLFYSVGIGQISSEVPQNLSASRPQDRQFILSSKKLLLSDSGFYLCAWSAAGGPAGAQHFGDGTRLSIL.

Note on this clone: The same CDR3 arises from other DNA sequences in this sample as well. J is TRBJ2-2 and V is TRBV18, with TRBD2 matching over 8 bases. The CDR3 has 16 residues. Germline-derived CDR1 and CDR2 are KGHSH and LQKENI. V dropped 0 bases and J dropped 2; count of bases not matched to a gene: 2. The CDR3 loop is CASSPPLAGNTGELFF. In DNA, the CDR3 is TGTGCCAGCTCACCACCCCTAGCGGGCAACACCGGGGAGCTGTTTTTT.

V and J are TRBV4-1 and TRBJ1-1; D gene ambiguous. CDR3 length: 15 residues. Germline V lookup: CDR1 MGHRA, CDR2 YSYEKL. The V and J ends lost 1 base and 3 bases respectively, with 12 bases between them. CDR3 loop: CASSQVSSADTEAFF. As DNA, the CDR3 is TGCGCCAGCAGCCAAGTGTCATCCGCGGACACTGAAGCTTTCTTT.

The V gene is TRBV7-6, the J gene TRBJ2-3; 7 bases agree with TRBD1. Germline assignment: CDR1 SGHVS and CDR2 FNYEAQ. The V gene end was trimmed by 5 bases and the J gene end by 2 bases; junction bases not matched to a gene: 4. The CDR3 length is 14 residues. The CDR3 sequence is CASSTTGNTDTQYF. CDR3 sequence (DNA): TGTGCCAGCAGCACGACAGGGAACACAGATACGCAGTATTTT.

This clone was counted a few times. The V and J genes are TRBV30 and TRBJ2-7, with D uncertain. Germline assignment: CDR1 GTSNPN and CDR2 SVGIG (reference sequence). CDR3 length equals 12 residues. Trimming took off 4 bases at V and 0 bases at J, with 7 bases between the two ends. CDR3 nucleotides: TGTGCCTGGAATCCGGGCTCCTACGAGCAGTACTTC. Its translation: CAWNPGSYEQYF. Full variable domain (outside the CDR3, taken from reference TRBV30 and TRBJ2-7): SQTIHQWPATLVQPVGSPLSLECTVEGTSNPNLYWYRQAAGRGLQLLFYSVGIGQISSEVPQNLSASRPQDRQFILSSKKLLLSDSGFYLCAWNPGSYEQYFGPGTRLTVT.

The rearrangement joins TRBV6-4 to TRBJ1-2; 8 bases line up with TRBD1. Unmatched junction bases numbered 10, after V lost 2 bases and J lost 8 bases. CDR3 length: 15 residues. Germline V lookup: CDR1 MRHNA, CDR2 SNTAGT. Here the CDR3 reads CASSDEGQATSGYTF. The CDR3 DNA is TGTGCCAGCAGTGACGAGGGACAGGCTACTAGCGGCTACACCTTC.

This clone occurred once. The rearrangement joins TRBV19 to TRBJ1-2; the D gene is possibly TRBD1 (6 bases). CDR3 length: 16 residues. In germline, CDR1 is LNHDA, CDR2 SQIVND (reference sequence). Trimming left V 5 bases short and J 1 base short, with 17 bases between. CDR3 in DNA: TGTGCCAGTAGTTCCCCGAACCGCAGGGGTAACTATGGCTACACCTTC. Translated, it gives CASSSPNRRGNYGYTF.

The rearrangement uses TRBV7-2 and TRBJ1-1; TRBD1 agrees at 7 bases. J gave up 1 base and V 2 bases, and 1 base lay outside the gene matches. Germline CDR1 is SGHTA and CDR2 is FQGNSA. The CDR3 is 14 amino acids. The CDR3 DNA sequence: TGTGCCAGCAGCTTAAACAGGGGGAACACTGAAGCTTTCTTT. Residues: CASSLNRGNTEAFF.

The chain combines TRBV4-2 with TRBJ2-1; TRBD1 matches at 11 bases. CDR1 and CDR2 (germline): LGHNA, YNFKEQ. The CDR3 length is 15 residues. Trimming at V came to 4 bases and at J to 4 bases, leaving 3 bases not matched to a gene. In nucleotides, the CDR3 is TGTGCCAGCAGCCCAGGGACAGGGGGATACAATGAGCAGTTCTTC. Encoded protein: CASSPGTGGYNEQFF.

The CDR3 protein is CASSQDEAGGPGNEQFF. The CDR3 DNA reads as TGCGCCAGCAGCCAAGATGAGGCGGGAGGGCCAGGGAATGAGCAGTTCTTC. The gene calls are TRBV4-1 and TRBJ2-1, with 9 bases matching TRBD2. With 0 bases clipped from V and 7 bases from J, the junction kept 10 bases outside the gene matches. Germline lookup yields CDR1 MGHRA and CDR2 YSYEKL. The CDR3 is 17 residues long.

This rearrangement joins TRBV19 to TRBJ1-5; a weak D match, TRBD1 (5 bases). V was pared by 7 bases and J by 8 bases, with 21 bases between. CDR1 and CDR2 from the germline V gene are LNHDA and SQIVND (reference sequence). The CDR3 totals 15 residues. In DNA, the CDR3 is TGTGCCAGTACCCTCCGGGGGGGGATAAGGGAGCCCCAGCATTTT. Its protein is CASTLRGGIREPQHF.

The chain recombines TRBV5-4 with TRBJ2-2, with TRBD2 as a possible D gene (7 bases). With 4 bases removed from V and 6 bases from J, the gap between germline ends came to 25 bases. Germline assignment: CDR1 SGHNT and CDR2 YYREEE (reference sequence). This CDR3 contains 18 residues. The CDR3 sequence: CASSNFLGRRGGPGELFF. CDR3 DNA: TGTGCCAGCAGCAACTTTTTAGGGCGTAGGGGGGGCCCCGGGGAGCTGTTTTTT.

V is TRBV7-6 and J is TRBJ2-7; the match to TRBD2 covers 8 bases. J was trimmed by 4 bases and V by 5 bases; bases with no gene match: 7. CDR3 size: 14 residues. The germline CDR1 and CDR2 sequences are SGHVS and FNYEAQ. The CDR3 region has the DNA TGTGCCAGCAGCCCCGGACTAGCTGGGTACGAGCAGTACTTC. As protein: CASSPGLAGYEQYF.